A single sample gave rise to the 10 T cell receptor beta chains below, sequenced in a study of cytomegalovirus exposure and HLA in healthy donors. The PCR was carried out with 60 Vbeta primers and 13 Jbeta primers. Only in-frame clones appear in the TCRdb table, and some are missing; sequencing was by immunoSEQ multiplex PCR. The sample has about 120,000 clones, 79% seen once; the top ten hold 1.5% to 2.5%. Input material: PBMCs. These receptors came from a man aged 18 to 29 in good health and CMV-seronegative.

The chain combines TRBV10-3 with TRBJ1-1, with 8 bases that match TRBD1. Germline-derived CDR1 and CDR2 are ENHRY and SYGVKD. V shed 6 bases and J 4 bases; nucleotides not matched to a gene: 4. The CDR3 length is 13 residues. CDR3 in DNA: TGTGCCATCAGCCTTCAGGGGGCCACTGAAGCTTTCTTT. As protein: CAISLQGATEAFF.

In nucleotides, the CDR3 is TGTGCCAGCAGCCTGGACAGGGGGAGGCCGGATGAGCAGTTCTTC. Its translation: CASSLDRGRPDEQFF. The V gene is TRBV27, the J gene TRBJ2-1, with TRBD1 identical over 10 bases. The trim removed 6 bases at V and 8 bases at J, leaving 10 bases unmatched. Germline loops: CDR1 MNHEY, CDR2 SMNVEV (reference sequence). CDR3 length: 15 residues.

DNA for the CDR3: TGTGCCAGCAGCTTGGGCTGGCAGGGGGCGCGTTACGAGCAGTACTTC. Translation gives CASSLGWQGARYEQYF. V is TRBV13 and J is TRBJ2-7; 8 bases agree with TRBD1. The CDR3 has 16 amino acids. Losses at the gene ends were 3 bases for V and 4 bases for J; bases not matched to a gene: 11. The germline V gene has CDR1 PRHDT and CDR2 FYEKMQ (reference sequence).

V usage is TRBV19 and J usage is TRBJ1-5, with D perhaps matching TRBD1 (5 bases). Per the germline V gene, CDR1 is LNHDA and CDR2 is SQIVND (reference sequence). The CDR3 sequence is 12 residues long. The V end was cut by 11 bases, the J end by 7 bases, with 15 bases between. As DNA, the CDR3 is TGTGCCCATATGGGGGGGATACAGCCCCAGCATTTT. Its translation is CAHMGGIQPQHF. Together with reference TRBV19 and TRBJ1-5, the CDR3 gives the full variable domain: DGGITQSPKYLFRKEGQNVTLSCEQNLNHDAMYWYRQDPGQGLRLIYYSQIVNDFQKGDIAEGYSVSREKKESFPLTVTSAQKNPTAFYLCAHMGGIQPQHFGDGTRLSIL.

V gene TRBV6-1 combines with J gene TRBJ2-7; TRBD1 matches at 7 bases. Germline V CDR1 and CDR2: MNHNS, SASEGT. The CDR3 is made up of 15 amino acids. Losses at the gene ends were 4 bases for V and 8 bases for J; bases not matched to a gene: 14. The CDR3 spells CASSVSGTAAYKQYV. The CDR3, as DNA: TGTGCCAGCAGTGTCTCAGGGACAGCGGCTTACAAGCAGTACGTC.

The rearrangement links TRBV19 to TRBJ2-5; D gene uncertain. The CDR3 has 12 residues. The germline V gene has CDR1 LNHDA and CDR2 SQIVND (reference sequence). V was cut by 3 bases and J by 2 bases, with 4 bases left in between. The CDR3 loop is CASSIHQETQYF. The CDR3 DNA sequence: TGTGCCAGTAGTATCCATCAAGAGACCCAGTACTTC. Full variable domain (outside the CDR3, taken from reference TRBV19 and TRBJ2-5): DGGITQSPKYLFRKEGQNVTLSCEQNLNHDAMYWYRQDPGQGLRLIYYSQIVNDFQKGDIAEGYSVSREKKESFPLTVTSAQKNPTAFYLCASSIHQETQYFGPGTRLLVL.

The chain's CDR3 is CASSLGRQESYEQYF. The CDR3, as DNA: TGTGCCAGCAGCTTAGGCCGGCAGGAATCCTACGAGCAGTACTTC. The genes are TRBV11-2 and TRBJ2-7; D call uncertain. Trimming took off 1 base at V and 1 base at J, with 11 bases between the two ends. The length of the CDR3 is 15 residues. Germline CDR1 SGHAT, CDR2 FQNNGV.

This chain links TRBV15 with TRBJ2-5, with 10 nucleotides matching TRBD1. CDR1 is LNHNV and CDR2 is YYDKDF in the germline V gene (reference sequence). This CDR3 region has 17 residues. V shed 5 bases and J 2 bases; nucleotides not matched to a gene: 11. Here the CDR3 DNA reads TGTGCCACCAGCTTGATCAGGGACAGGGGTTTTCAAGAGACCCAGTACTTC. Translation gives CATSLIRDRGFQETQYF.

The chain employs TRBV6-6 and TRBJ2-5, with a weak D call TRBD2 (6 bases). CDR3 size: 14 residues. Germline values: CDR1 MNHNY, CDR2 SVGAGI (reference sequence). Between the trimmed V and J ends, which lost 6 bases and 2 bases, there was a span of 13 bases. CDR3 sequence: CASRPRGVQETQYF. The DNA for the CDR3 is TGTGCCAGCAGACCCCGCGGGGTTCAAGAGACCCAGTACTTC.

The chain uses TRBV19 and TRBJ2-1, with TRBD2 identical over 13 bases. The CDR3 covers 16 residues. The germline V gene encodes CDR1 LNHDA and CDR2 SQIVND (reference sequence). V lost 4 bases and J lost 2; bases outside the gene matches: 2. CDR3 bases: TGTGCCAGTAGTAGGACTAGCGGGGGCACCTACAATGAGCAGTTCTTC. The encoded protein is CASSRTSGGTYNEQFF.